The 10 T cell receptor beta chains reported below all come from one sample, sequenced in a study of cytomegalovirus exposure and HLA in healthy donors. Libraries were prepared by immunoSEQ multiplex PCR; TCRdb keeps only in-frame clonotypes and omits some of them. The table has under 250,000 clones, approximately 87% seen once. Sequences were obtained from PBMCs. The receptor source for this set is a woman aged 18-29 years in good health and CMV-seronegative.

This clone was observed a handful of times. The V and J genes are TRBV27 and TRBJ1-2; D remains ambiguous. CDR3 size: 14 residues. The ends were cut back, 4 bases at V and 6 bases at J, with 15 bases in the middle. Germline assignment: CDR1 MNHEY and CDR2 SMNVEV (reference sequence). The CDR3 sequence: CASSSGLLKDGYTF. The DNA of the CDR3 is TGTGCCAGCAGTTCCGGACTGCTGAAGGATGGCTACACCTTC.

V and J are TRBV15 and TRBJ1-4; tentative D call: TRBD1 (5 bases). V was clipped by 0 bases and J by 3 bases, with 14 bases between them. The V gene's germline CDR1 is LNHNV and CDR2 YYDKDF (reference sequence). This CDR3 is built from 17 residues. CDR3 region: CATSRDLGGRPNEKLFF. The CDR3 DNA is TGTGCCACCAGCAGAGATCTGGGGGGTAGGCCTAATGAAAAACTGTTTTTT.

The chain carries TRBV6-5 and TRBJ2-7; D not certain. In germline, CDR1 is MNHEY, CDR2 SVGAGI. CDR3 length: 13 residues. V lost 6 bases, J lost 0 bases, and 9 bases lay in between. This CDR3 reads CASSQTGSYEQYF. The DNA for the CDR3 is TGTGCCAGCAGCCAAACGGGCTCCTACGAGCAGTACTTC.

This chain connects TRBV10-3 to TRBJ2-2; D is ambiguous. From germline, CDR1 is ENHRY and CDR2 SYGVKD. V gave up 2 bases and J gave up 7 bases, with 5 bases separating them. The CDR3 length is 12 residues. DNA of the CDR3: TGTGCCATCAGTGAGGGGGACGGGGAGCTGTTTTTT. It specifies CAISEGDGELFF.

The chain recombines TRBV4-1 with TRBJ2-7; 7 nucleotides align to TRBD1. Germline-derived CDR1 and CDR2 are MGHRA and YSYEKL. The CDR3 has 16 residues. V shed 2 bases, J shed 4 bases, and the junction held 11 bases outside the gene matches. CDR3 loop: CASSQLSGTATYEQYF. CDR3 DNA sequence: TGCGCCAGCAGCCAATTGTCCGGGACAGCCACTTACGAGCAGTACTTC.

The chain has TRBV15 and TRBJ1-5; no clear D. Germline CDR1 reads LNHNV; CDR2 reads YYDKDF (reference sequence). The CDR3 has 12 amino acids. V was cut by 1 base and J by 5 bases, with 3 bases left in between. The CDR3 protein is CATSRAHQPQHF. The CDR3 DNA follows: TGTGCCACCAGCAGAGCTCATCAGCCCCAGCATTTT. Full variable domain (missing parts from reference TRBV15 and TRBJ1-5): DAMVIQNPRYQVTQFGKPVTLSCSQTLNHNVMYWYQQKSSQAPKLLFHYYDKDFNNEADTPDNFQSRRPNTSFCFLDIRSPGLGDTAMYLCATSRAHQPQHFGDGTRLSIL.

This CDR3 reads CASSYDRERGGYTF. The CDR3 region has the DNA TGTGCCAGCAGTTACGACAGGGAGAGAGGTGGCTACACCTTC. The rearrangement uses TRBV6-5 and TRBJ1-2; the match to TRBD1 covers 7 bases. The trim removed 2 bases at V and 7 bases at J, leaving 7 bases unmatched. Germline CDR1 and CDR2: MNHEY and SVGAGI. The CDR3 is made up of 14 amino acids.

The rearrangement links TRBV27 to TRBJ1-4; 8 bases align to TRBD1. The trim removed 4 bases at V and 8 bases at J, leaving 9 bases unmatched. There are 15 residues in the CDR3. The V gene's germline CDR1 is MNHEY and CDR2 SMNVEV (reference sequence). In DNA form, the CDR3 reads TGTGCCAGCAGTTCTCTCAGGACAGGGACGGAAAAACTGTTTTTT. It is translated as CASSSLRTGTEKLFF. Combining the CDR3 with reference TRBV27 and TRBJ1-4 gives the whole variable domain EAQVTQNPRYLITVTGKKLTVTCSQNMNHEYMSWYRQDPGLGLRQIYYSMNVEVTDKGDVPEGYKVSRKEKRNFPLILESPSPNQTSLYFCASSSLRTGTEKLFFGSGTQLSVL.

The chain employs TRBV12-5 and TRBJ1-1; D perhaps matches TRBD1 (6 bases). Per the germline V gene, CDR1 is LGHNT and CDR2 is FRNRAP. The CDR3 has 14 amino acids. The V gene lost 6 bases and the J gene lost 3 bases, with 14 bases spanning the gap. Here the CDR3 reads CASGRGGSYTEAFF. CDR3 bases: TGTGCTAGTGGGCGAGGGGGTAGTTACACTGAAGCTTTCTTT.

As DNA, the CDR3 is TGTGCCAGCAGTGCCTCCGGGACAGGTAGCGGTTCACCCCTCCACTTT. Protein: CASSASGTGSGSPLHF. The genes are TRBV2 and TRBJ1-6; 8 nucleotides match TRBD1. J gave up 9 bases and V 4 bases, and 11 bases lay outside the gene matches. The CDR3 is 16 amino acids. Germline assignment: CDR1 SNHLY and CDR2 FYNNEI. Based on the CDR3 plus reference TRBV2 and TRBJ1-6, the full variable domain is EPEVTQTPSHQVTQMGQEVILRCVPISNHLYFYWYRQILGQKVEFLVSFYNNEISEKSEIFDDQFSVERPDGSNFTLKIRSTKLEDSAMYFCASSASGTGSGSPLHFGNGTRLTVT.